A selection of T cell receptor beta chains follows, all from one sample in a study of CD8 T cells in Susac syndrome. TCRdb recomputed calls from the immunoSEQ multiplex PCR reads with MiXCR, one row per CDR3 protein. The profile shows approximately 65,000 distinct CDR3 sequences, over 85% of them singletons. The sequencing input was CD8+ T cells from PBMCs. Receptors originate from a human donor in good health. Both conserved end residues are part of each CDR3. Each record gives: clone size, V gene, J gene, D gene, CDR3 protein, CDR3 DNA. A D gene is named only where the DNA matches it firmly. Rows give clone size only sometimes, using once, few, many, or a class for an expanded clone.

-	TRBV7-2	TRBJ1-2	-	CASRREGGYGYTF	TGTGCCAGCAGACGGGAGGGGGGATATGGCTACACCTTC
few	TRBV4-2	TRBJ2-5	-	CASSQVPGPQYF	TGTGCCAGCAGCCAAGTACCGGGACCCCAGTACTTC
once	TRBV27	TRBJ2-1	TRBD1	CASSLEGQGFEQFF	TGTGCCAGCAGTTTAGAGGGACAGGGGTTCGAGCAGTTCTTC
-	TRBV10-2	TRBJ2-2	TRBD2	CASSATGGRTGELFF	TGCGCCAGCAGCGCTACGGGGGGTCGCACCGGGGAGCTGTTTTTT
-	TRBV21-1	TRBJ2-7	-	CASSKEVFSYERQYF	TGTGCCAGCAGCAAAGAAGTATTTTCCTACGAGCGGCAGTACTTC
-	TRBV28	TRBJ2-7	-	CASSPPTSPYEQYF	TGTGCCAGCAGTCCTCCGACAAGTCCCTACGAGCAGTACTTC
-	TRBV7-9	TRBJ2-7	-	CASSSTEKYEQYF	TGTGCCAGCAGCTCTACAGAGAAGTACGAGCAGTACTTC
-	TRBV29-1	TRBJ2-7	-	CSVAGGSYEQYF	TGCAGCGTCGCCGGAGGCTCCTACGAGCAGTACTTC
-	TRBV12-5	TRBJ2-3	-	CASGLLGVGTDTQYF	TGTGCTAGTGGTTTGCTGGGGGTAGGCACAGATACGCAGTATTTT
-	TRBV6-2/TRBV6-3	TRBJ2-1	TRBD2	CASSYPLSPRLAGKASSYNEQFF	TGTGCCAGCAGTTATCCACTTTCCCCAAGACTAGCGGGGAAGGCGAGCTCCTACAATGAGCAGTTCTTC
-	TRBV7-9	TRBJ1-1	-	CASSSGQLNTEAFF	TGTGCCAGCAGCTCAGGACAGCTAAACACTGAAGCTTTCTTT
-	TRBV7-3	TRBJ2-3	-	CASSPWGGTDTQYF	TGTGCCAGCAGCCCCTGGGGGGGCACAGATACGCAGTATTTT
-	TRBV28	TRBJ2-3	-	CASSPDGISTDTQYF	TGTGCCAGCAGTCCGGACGGTATTAGCACAGATACGCAGTATTTT
-	TRBV20-1	TRBJ2-7	TRBD1	CSARWASGTANYEQYF	TGCAGTGCTAGGTGGGCTAGTGGGACAGCCAACTACGAGCAGTACTTC
-	TRBV7-3	TRBJ2-2	TRBD1	CASSSKPGGQGNTGELFF	TGTGCCAGCAGCTCTAAACCGGGGGGACAGGGGAACACCGGGGAGCTGTTTTTT
-	TRBV10-3	TRBJ2-1	TRBD1	CAIRVRTGDEQFF	TGTGCCATCAGAGTCAGGACAGGGGATGAGCAGTTCTTC
-	TRBV5-1	TRBJ1-1	TRBD1	CASSLSWGQETEAFF	TGCGCCAGCAGCTTATCATGGGGACAGGAAACTGAAGCTTTCTTT
-	TRBV7-9	TRBJ2-2	-	CASQTPWGTGELFF	TGTGCCAGCCAGACACCTTGGGGCACCGGGGAGCTGTTTTTT
-	TRBV19	TRBJ2-1	-	CASSIGGMNEQFF	TGTGCCAGTAGTATTGGGGGTATGAATGAGCAGTTCTTC
-	TRBV7-8	TRBJ1-1	TRBD1	CASIPDRGNTEAFF	TGTGCCAGCATCCCAGACAGGGGGAACACTGAAGCTTTCTTT
-	TRBV6-5	TRBJ2-3	-	CASSYSEGISTDTQYF	TGTGCCAGCAGTTACTCAGAAGGGATTAGCACAGATACGCAGTATTTT
-	TRBV12-3/TRBV12-4	TRBJ2-7	-	CASSHWAVYEQYF	TGTGCCAGCAGTCACTGGGCCGTCTACGAGCAGTACTTC
-	TRBV6-2/TRBV6-3	TRBJ2-1	-	CASSLLGSELYNEQFF	TGTGCCAGCAGCTTATTGGGCTCCGAGCTTTACAATGAGCAGTTCTTC
-	TRBV7-9	TRBJ2-7	-	CASSLRDNYEQYF	TGTGCCAGCAGCTTGCGGGACAACTACGAGCAGTACTTC
-	TRBV13	TRBJ2-7	TRBD2	CASSLGLWLAGDRTYEQYF	TGTGCCAGCAGCTTAGGCCTATGGCTAGCGGGGGACCGAACCTACGAGCAGTACTTC
-	TRBV19	TRBJ2-7	TRBD1	CASSPDRDGEQYF	TGTGCCAGTAGCCCTGACAGGGACGGGGAGCAGTACTTC